This T cell receptor beta chain was sequenced for a study of blood T cells in healthy people across ages. Donors gave 8.5 to 10 milliliters of peripheral blood apiece. A sample-barcoded 5' primer and a J-beta primer mix were used in a second PCR of roughly 7 to 11 cycles. MiXCR, applied by TCRdb to the 5' RACE reads, yields one record per CDR3 protein. This sample has around 1,900,000 distinct CDR3 sequences; around 42% occur once, and the top ten carry approximately 22%. As regards this clonotype: No antigen is known for it.

V was clipped by 1 base and J by 0 bases, with 7 bases between them. The CDR3 runs 14 residues. The germline CDR1 and CDR2 sequences are SGHRS and YFSETQ. Broader study findings: Leaving the PBMCs unsorted stopped any conclusive comparison of naive versus antigen-experienced cells. As age increased, TCR beta diversity per million T cells fell in a roughly linear fashion.

Sequenced input: blood. The source is a human donor in good health. The V and J genes are TRBV5-1 and TRBJ1-1; no reliable D call. The CDR3 spells CASSLSTMNTEAFF. CDR3 coding DNA: TGCGCCAGCAGCTTGTCCACTATGAACACTGAAGCTTTCTTT.